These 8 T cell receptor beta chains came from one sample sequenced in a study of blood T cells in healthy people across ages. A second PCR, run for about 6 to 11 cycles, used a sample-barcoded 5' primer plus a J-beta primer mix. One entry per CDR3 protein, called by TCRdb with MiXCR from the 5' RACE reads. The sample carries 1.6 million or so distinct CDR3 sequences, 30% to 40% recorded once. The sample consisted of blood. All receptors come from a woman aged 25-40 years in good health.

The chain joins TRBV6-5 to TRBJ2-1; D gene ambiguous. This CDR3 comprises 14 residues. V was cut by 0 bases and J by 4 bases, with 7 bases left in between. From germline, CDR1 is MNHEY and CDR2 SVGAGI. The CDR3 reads CASSYSALYNEQFF. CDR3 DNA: TGTGCCAGCAGTTACTCGGCCCTTTACAATGAGCAGTTCTTC.

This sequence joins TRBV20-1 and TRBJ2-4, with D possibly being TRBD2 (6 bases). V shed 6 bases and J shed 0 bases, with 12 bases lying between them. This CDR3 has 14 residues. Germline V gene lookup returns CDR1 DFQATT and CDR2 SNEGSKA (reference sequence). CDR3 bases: TGCAGTGCCGGAGGAGGGGTAGCCAAAAACATTCAGTACTTC. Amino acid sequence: CSAGGGVAKNIQYF.

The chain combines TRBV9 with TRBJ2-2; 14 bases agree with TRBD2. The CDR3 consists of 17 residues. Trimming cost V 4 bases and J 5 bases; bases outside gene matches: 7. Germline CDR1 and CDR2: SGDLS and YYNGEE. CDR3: CASSPRTSGRMTGELFF. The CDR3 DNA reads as TGTGCCAGCAGCCCCCGGACTAGCGGGAGGATGACCGGGGAGCTGTTTTTT.

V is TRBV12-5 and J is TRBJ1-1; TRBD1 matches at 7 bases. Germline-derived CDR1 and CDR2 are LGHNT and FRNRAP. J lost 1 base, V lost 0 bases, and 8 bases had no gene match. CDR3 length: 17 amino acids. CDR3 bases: TGTGCTAGTGGTTTGGTACTTGGCAGGGGGTCGAACACTGAAGCTTTCTTT. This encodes CASGLVLGRGSNTEAFF.

The CDR3: CASSLVFGQGDTEAFF. The DNA of the CDR3 is TGTGCCAGCAGCTTAGTCTTTGGACAGGGGGACACTGAAGCTTTCTTT. This chain links TRBV7-2 with TRBJ1-1, with 10 bases lining up with TRBD1. The CDR3 length is 16 residues. J lost 3 bases, V lost 1 base, and 5 bases had no gene match. Germline values: CDR1 SGHTA, CDR2 FQGNSA. Full variable domain (rest looked up from reference TRBV7-2 and TRBJ1-1): GAGVSQSPSNKVTEKGKDVELRCDPISGHTALYWYRQSLGQGLEFLIYFQGNSAPDKSGLPSDRFSAERTGGSVSTLTIQRTQQEDSAVYLCASSLVFGQGDTEAFFGQGTRLTVV.

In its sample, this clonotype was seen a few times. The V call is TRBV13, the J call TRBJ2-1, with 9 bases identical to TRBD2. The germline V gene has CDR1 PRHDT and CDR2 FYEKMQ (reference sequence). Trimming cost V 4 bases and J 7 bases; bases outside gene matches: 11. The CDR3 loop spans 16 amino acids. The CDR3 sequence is CASSSASSGVGNEQFF. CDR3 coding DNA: TGTGCCAGCAGCTCCGCTTCTAGCGGGGTGGGGAATGAGCAGTTCTTC.

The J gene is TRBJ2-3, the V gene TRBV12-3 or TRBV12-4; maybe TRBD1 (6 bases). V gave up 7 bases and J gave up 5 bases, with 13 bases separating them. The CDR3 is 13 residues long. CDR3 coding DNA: TGTGCCAGCATCCACAAGGGGGAAGATACGCAGTATTTT. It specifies CASIHKGEDTQYF.

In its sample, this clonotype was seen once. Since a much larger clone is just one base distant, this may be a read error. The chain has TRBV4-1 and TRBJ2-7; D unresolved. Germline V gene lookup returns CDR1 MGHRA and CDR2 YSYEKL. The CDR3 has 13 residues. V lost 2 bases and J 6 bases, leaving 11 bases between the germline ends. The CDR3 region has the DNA TGCGCCAGCAGCCAAATCGGCTGGGGCGAGCAGTACTTC. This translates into CASSQIGWGEQYF.